Detailed here is one T cell receptor (beta chain). The sample comes from a study of blood T cell repertoires in COVID-19. As for the study in general: The United States, Italy and Spain provided the acute and convalescent COVID-19 samples. PBMCs, B-cell-depleted T cells, or T cells were the source of the cDNA or gDNA that made up the material.

This CDR3 comprises 14 residues. Germline loops: CDR1 MNHEY, CDR2 SMNVEV (reference sequence). V was pared by 3 bases and J by 5 bases, with 3 bases of the junction left unmatched. Original handling: From reference gene primer amplification, estimates of nucleated cell counts were derived. The data were produced by immunoSEQ multiplex PCR, yet TCRdb's version contains in-frame clones alone and is incomplete. V, J and clone size are taken as reported in that table, and D and trimming were inferred from the DNA itself. The sample shows roughly 40,000 clones, 85% to 90% of them seen only once. This TCR came from a man aged 50 or older in a cohort sampled during active COVID-19. The sample taken for sequencing was peripheral blood. The J gene is TRBJ1-4, the V gene TRBV27; 7 bases line up with TRBD1. The CDR3 DNA is TGTGCCAGCAGTTTTGCAGGGGGGAATGAAAAACTGTTTTTT. Protein sequence: CASSFAGGNEKLFF.